Listed here are 24 T cell receptor beta chains from one sample, sequenced in a study of glioma-infiltrating T cells. Using RNA template, CDR3s of TCR alpha and beta were amplified with iRepertoire arm-PCR. TCRdb re-called the multiplex PCR reads through MiXCR, storing one row per CDR3 protein. This sample carries 95,000 to 110,000 distinct CDR3 sequences, 29% of them seen once, and the ten largest clones take around 40%. Sequenced: glioma tissue, nonneoplastic brain tissue, or PBMCs (not recorded which). These receptors originate from a human donor with low-grade glioma or glioblastoma, undergoing nonglioma brain surgery, or in good health (not recorded which).

J is TRBJ2-3 and V is TRBV18; D is unresolved. The CDR3 is made up of 12 amino acids. Trimming took off 0 bases at V and 5 bases at J, with 3 bases between the two ends. Per the germline V gene, CDR1 is KGHSH and CDR2 is LQKENI. In DNA, the CDR3 is TGTGCCAGCTCACCACCAGGAGATACGCAGTATTTT. Amino acids: CASSPPGDTQYF.

The chain links TRBV19 to TRBJ1-6; 7 bases agree with TRBD1. This CDR3 has 13 residues. Per the germline V gene, CDR1 is LNHDA and CDR2 is SQIVND (reference sequence). V dropped 8 bases and J dropped 4; count of bases not matched to a gene: 2. CDR3 residues: CASGDSYNSPLHF. As DNA, the CDR3 is TGTGCCAGTGGGGACAGTTATAATTCACCCCTCCACTTT.

This clonotype was seen ten or more times. The CDR3, as DNA: TGCAGTGCTAGAGAACTAGCGGTGTACAATGAGCAGTTCTTC. Translated: CSARELAVYNEQFF. This chain joins TRBV20-1 and TRBJ2-1, with 8 nucleotides matching TRBD2. CDR3 size: 14 residues. Germline loops: CDR1 DFQATT, CDR2 SNEGSKA (reference sequence). Trimming removed 0 bases from V and 4 bases from J; junction bases left unmatched: 2.

The sample holds a few counts of this clonotype. The V call is TRBV30, the J call TRBJ1-5; 7 bases map to TRBD1. The germline gives CDR1 GTSNPN, CDR2 SVGIG (reference sequence). This CDR3 is 13 amino acids long. V lost 0 bases to trimming and J lost 4 bases; unmatched junction nucleotides: 0. The CDR3 region has the DNA TGTGCCTGGAGTGTACAGGGGAATCAGCCCCAGCATTTT. Protein sequence: CAWSVQGNQPQHF.

At least ten counts were recorded for this clonotype. The V gene is TRBV6-1, the J gene TRBJ2-1, with 12 bases identical to TRBD2. Germline assignment: CDR1 MNHNS and CDR2 SASEGT. Unmatched junction bases numbered 3, after V lost 7 bases and J lost 2 bases. The CDR3 totals 15 residues. The CDR3 region has the DNA TGTGCCAGCAAAACTAGCGGGGGGACCTACAATGAGCAGTTCTTC. Translated, it gives CASKTSGGTYNEQFF.

The table lists this clonotype with many counts. The CDR3 loop is CASSFTGELFF. CDR3 in DNA: TGTGCCAGCAGTTTTACCGGGGAGCTGTTTTTT. The V call is TRBV6-1, the J call TRBJ2-2; D call uncertain. This CDR3 is built from 11 residues. V lost 5 bases to trimming and J lost 5 bases, with 3 bases between them. Germline CDR1 MNHNS, CDR2 SASEGT.

Comments on this clonotype: This may be a read error: a much more frequent sequence differs by one nucleotide. The V gene is TRBV2, the J gene TRBJ1-2, with no clear D. V was clipped by 5 bases and J by 2 bases, with 6 bases between them. Looked up from germline, CDR1 is SNHLY and CDR2 is FYNNEI. This CDR3 comprises 12 residues. The CDR3 DNA sequence: TGTGCCAGCAGTTATGGGAACTATGGCTACACCTTC. Amino acids: CASSYGNYGYTF.

Comments on this clonotype: One junction end does not reproduce the germline sequence, and a read error may be involved. The V and J genes are TRBV6-6 and TRBJ2-1, with D perhaps matching TRBD2 (6 bases). This CDR3 contains 17 residues. Germline V gene sequence: CDR1 MNHNY, CDR2 SVGAGI (reference sequence). CDR3 protein: CASSYSVGGVYRGERLF. The CDR3 DNA reads TGTGCCAGCAGTTACTCGGTAGGAGGGGTATATCGGGGTGAGCGGTTATTC.

This clonotype was detected a few times. This chain joins TRBV6-2 or TRBV6-3 and TRBJ2-7, with D perhaps given as TRBD1 or TRBD2 (5 bases each). The CDR3 length is 16 residues. Germline V gives CDR1 MNHEY, CDR2 SVGEGT. With 1 base removed from V and 6 bases from J, the gap between germline ends came to 19 bases. This CDR3 is CASSYLGTDPFSEQYF. CDR3 DNA: TGTGCCAGCAGTTACTTGGGGACCGATCCCTTTTCCGAGCAGTACTTC.

This clonotype was detected a few times. The gene calls are TRBV6-4 and TRBJ2-3; 7 bases line up with TRBD2. Trimming took 4 bases from V and 6 from J; bases not matched to a gene: 10. Per germline, CDR1 MRHNA and CDR2 SNTAGT. This CDR3 spans 15 amino acids. As DNA, the CDR3 is TGTGCCAGCAGTGTGTTCGGGGGGAGGCTGGATACGCAGTATTTT. This sequence encodes CASSVFGGRLDTQYF.

This clonotype showed up just a few times. The J gene is TRBJ1-1, the V gene TRBV18; D may be TRBD1 (5 bases). The CDR3 extends over 15 amino acids. V was trimmed by 4 bases and J by 6 bases, leaving 18 bases between them. Germline lookup yields CDR1 KGHSH and CDR2 LQKENI. This CDR3 is CASSQSTGAHAEAFF. As DNA, the CDR3 is TGTGCCAGCTCACAGTCGACCGGGGCCCACGCTGAAGCTTTCTTT.

This clonotype has only a few counts. The rearrangement joins TRBV7-2 to TRBJ1-4; 7 nucleotides agree with TRBD1. V dropped 3 bases and J dropped 4; count of bases not matched to a gene: 8. Germline loops: CDR1 SGHTA, CDR2 FQGNSA. The CDR3 consists of 16 residues. The CDR3 protein is CASSFEGARNNEKLFF. CDR3 coding DNA: TGTGCCAGCAGCTTCGAGGGGGCGCGTAATAATGAAAAACTGTTTTTT.

This clonotype was detected many times. The genes are TRBV27 and TRBJ1-1; D ambiguous. The CDR3 has 13 amino acids. The germline CDR1 and CDR2 sequences are MNHEY and SMNVEV (reference sequence). The V end lost 4 bases, the J end lost 4 bases, and 10 bases lay between the germline ends. In DNA form, the CDR3 reads TGTGCCAGCAGTTCCGGCCTACGCACTGAAGCTTTCTTT. Translating gives CASSSGLRTEAFF.

The rearrangement links TRBV5-1 to TRBJ2-1, with D possibly being TRBD1 or TRBD2 (7 bases each). The CDR3 sequence is 14 residues long. Germline CDR1 and CDR2: SGHRS and YFSETQ. Trimming removed 1 base at V and 8 bases at J, with 13 bases between. The CDR3 here is CASSLRTGLDEQFF. CDR3 DNA sequence: TGCGCCAGCAGCTTGAGGACAGGACTAGATGAGCAGTTCTTC.

Worth noting for this clonotype: A clone one base away is much larger, so this may be a read error. CDR3 in amino acids: CSARDRGVLYGYTF. For the CDR3, the DNA is TGCAGTGCTAGAGATCGTGGGGTCCTTTATGGCTACACCTTC. V usage is TRBV20-1 and J usage is TRBJ1-2, with D unclear. Looked up from germline, CDR1 is DFQATT and CDR2 is SNEGSKA (reference sequence). V gave up 0 bases and J gave up 5 bases, with 13 bases separating them. The CDR3 contains 14 residues.

As to this clonotype: Given a much more abundant clone one base away, this may be a read error. The chain carries TRBV5-1 and TRBJ2-3; TRBD2 aligns across 8 bases. Looked up from germline, CDR1 is SGHRS and CDR2 is YFSETQ. V lost 5 bases to trimming and J lost 5 bases; unmatched junction nucleotides: 7. The CDR3 consists of 14 residues. CDR3 in DNA: TGCGCCAGCAGTCCCCGGGGGGGAGAAGATACGCAGTATTTT. This gives the protein CASSPRGGEDTQYF.

The chain carries TRBV7-9 and TRBJ2-5; either TRBD1 or TRBD2 may fit D (6 bases each). The CDR3 extends over 15 amino acids. The germline gives CDR1 SEHNR, CDR2 FQNEAQ (reference sequence). V was pared by 4 bases and J by 1 base, with 13 bases between. CDR3 residues: CASSSFGGGQETQYF. CDR3 sequence (DNA): TGTGCCAGCAGCTCCTTCGGAGGGGGCCAAGAGACCCAGTACTTC. Variable domain in full (rest from reference TRBV7-9 and TRBJ2-5): DTGVSQNPRHKITKRGQNVTFRCDPISEHNRLYWYRQTLGQGPEFLTYFQNEAQLEKSRLLSDRFSAERPKGSFSTLEIQRTEQGDSAMYLCASSSFGGGQETQYFGPGTRLLVL.

V gene TRBV4-1 combines with J gene TRBJ1-3; D perhaps matches TRBD1 (6 bases). V was cut by 1 base and J by 2 bases, with 12 bases left in between. The CDR3 spans 16 residues. Germline lookup yields CDR1 MGHRA and CDR2 YSYEKL. CDR3 amino acids: CASSQGPGDAGNTIYF. The CDR3 nucleotides read TGCGCCAGCAGCCAAGGACCAGGGGATGCTGGAAACACCATATATTTT.

This clonotype was counted many times. The J gene is TRBJ1-6, the V gene TRBV20-1; possible D gene TRBD1, 5 bases. Germline lookup yields CDR1 DFQATT and CDR2 SNEGSKA (reference sequence). V lost 3 bases, J lost 8 bases, and 11 bases lay in between. This CDR3 contains 13 residues. CDR3 sequence (DNA): TGCAGTGCTAGTCTCAGGGTACATTCACCCCTCCACTTT. Translating it yields CSASLRVHSPLHF.

This chain connects TRBV19 to TRBJ2-2, with D unclear. Per the germline V gene, CDR1 is LNHDA and CDR2 is SQIVND (reference sequence). CDR3 size: 12 residues. Trimming pared 3 bases from V and 6 bases from J, leaving 5 bases between. This CDR3 reads CASSMYAGELFF. In DNA form, the CDR3 reads TGTGCCAGTAGTATGTATGCCGGGGAGCTGTTTTTT. The complete variable domain, with remaining parts taken from reference TRBV19 and TRBJ2-2, reads DGGITQSPKYLFRKEGQNVTLSCEQNLNHDAMYWYRQDPGQGLRLIYYSQIVNDFQKGDIAEGYSVSREKKESFPLTVTSAQKNPTAFYLCASSMYAGELFFGEGSRLTVL.

This clonotype occurred many times. CDR3 DNA: TGTGCCAGCAGCTTAACCGGGACAACGAACACTGAAGCTTTCTTT. Translation gives CASSLTGTTNTEAFF. The chain links TRBV7-3 to TRBJ1-1; maybe TRBD1 (6 bases). The CDR3 covers 15 residues. Germline V gene sequence: CDR1 SGHTA, CDR2 FQGTGA. Trimming cost V 0 bases and J 1 base, with 9 bases left between them.

This chain uses TRBV10-3 with TRBJ1-1, with D possibly matching TRBD1 (5 bases). Trimming took off 6 bases at V and 1 base at J, with 9 bases between the two ends. The CDR3 consists of 13 residues. The germline V gene has CDR1 ENHRY and CDR2 SYGVKD. Here the CDR3 DNA reads TGTGCCATCAGCAACCAGGGGAACACTGAAGCTTTCTTT. Its protein is CAISNQGNTEAFF.

J is TRBJ2-7 and V is TRBV20-1; either TRBD1 or TRBD2 may supply D (5 bases each). In germline, CDR1 is DFQATT, CDR2 SNEGSKA (reference sequence). Trimming removed 5 bases at V and 2 bases at J, with 22 bases between. The CDR3 runs 16 residues. CDR3 loop: CSAPPAINGATYEQYF. CDR3 in DNA: TGCAGTGCTCCCCCAGCCATAAACGGGGCGACCTACGAGCAGTACTTC.

This clonotype occurred many times. V is TRBV20-1 and J is TRBJ1-1; no firm D call. The CDR3 spans 12 residues. The V end lost 6 bases, the J end lost 8 bases, and 16 bases lay between the germline ends. Looked up from germline, CDR1 is DFQATT and CDR2 is SNEGSKA (reference sequence). CDR3 DNA sequence: TGCAGTGCCCTCGGACTGTATCAGGAAGCTTTCTTT. It yields the protein CSALGLYQEAFF.